The 31 T cell receptor beta chains presented below share a single source sample, sequenced in a study of radiation and T cells in renal cell carcinoma. Time point: blood 2 weeks post-SBRT. As for treatment: 15 Gy SBRT to primary tumor, nephrectomy 4 weeks later. Clones were read by immunoSEQ multiplex PCR, and TCRdb kept only the in-frame ones, dropping some. The sample yields 150,000 to 160,000 clones, approximately 86% seen once. This specimen consisted of blood, obtained from a patient whose treatment included radiotherapy and nephrectomy. These receptors all stem from a woman in her fifties or sixties with renal cell carcinoma.

The rearrangement uses TRBV7-8 and TRBJ1-6; the match to TRBD1 covers 7 bases. V was pared by 5 bases and J by 7 bases, with 8 bases of the junction left unmatched. The germline CDR1 and CDR2 sequences are SGHVS and FQNEAQ. The CDR3 consists of 15 residues. CDR3 DNA sequence: TGTGCCAGCAGCCTATGGGGGACAGTGAATTCACCCCTCCACTTT. Translating it yields CASSLWGTVNSPLHF.

The CDR3 is CASSVGPTRVTTNEKLFF. CDR3 nucleotides: TGCGCCAGCAGTGTGGGACCTACGAGAGTAACAACTAATGAAAAACTGTTTTTT. The rearrangement uses TRBV10-1 and TRBJ1-4, with D maybe TRBD1 (5 bases). Trimming took off 4 bases at V and 0 bases at J, with 18 bases between the two ends. CDR1 and CDR2 (germline): WNHNN, SYGVQD (reference sequence). The CDR3 length is 18 residues.

In its sample, this clone was seen once. The CDR3 region is CASSTSNQPQHF. CDR3 nucleotides: TGTGCCAGTAGTACCAGCAATCAGCCCCAGCATTTT. The chain is built from TRBV19 and TRBJ1-5; D ambiguous. Trimming took off 4 bases at V and 1 base at J, with 2 bases between the two ends. The CDR3 has 12 amino acids. Germline V gene data show CDR1 as LNHDA and CDR2 as SQIVND (reference sequence). Full variable domain (outside the CDR3, taken from reference TRBV19 and TRBJ1-5): DGGITQSPKYLFRKEGQNVTLSCEQNLNHDAMYWYRQDPGQGLRLIYYSQIVNDFQKGDIAEGYSVSREKKESFPLTVTSAQKNPTAFYLCASSTSNQPQHFGDGTRLSIL.

This clone was counted once. The chain is built from TRBV6-5 and TRBJ1-6, with a possible D match to TRBD1 (5 bases). Trimming shortened V by 10 bases and J by 7 bases, and 14 bases separated the two germline ends. The CDR3 extends over 13 amino acids. The V gene's germline CDR1 is MNHEY and CDR2 SVGAGI. The CDR3 spells CATNGAQNSPLHF. CDR3 in DNA: TGTGCCACCAACGGGGCGCAGAATTCACCCCTCCACTTT.

The chain joins TRBV25-1 to TRBJ2-1, with 10 bases identical to TRBD2. V lost 6 bases to trimming and J lost 6 bases; unmatched junction nucleotides: 14. Germline assignment: CDR1 MGHDK and CDR2 SYGVNS. This CDR3 has 17 residues. The CDR3: CASSISIGLAGANEQFF. CDR3 sequence (DNA): TGTGCCAGCAGCATCTCAATTGGGCTAGCGGGGGCCAATGAGCAGTTCTTC.

The chain combines TRBV18 with TRBJ1-2; TRBD1 matches 12 bases. Germline V gene lookup returns CDR1 KGHSH and CDR2 LQKENI. Trimming cost V 3 bases and J 4 bases; bases outside gene matches: 12. The CDR3 totals 18 residues. CDR3 in amino acids: CASSPQRGQGAYGYGYTF. The DNA for the CDR3 is TGTGCCAGCTCACCGCAGAGGGGACAGGGGGCTTACGGCTATGGCTACACCTTC.

This chain links TRBV2 with TRBJ2-5; possibly TRBD1 for D (6 bases). Trimming removed 6 bases from V and 3 bases from J, with 14 bases in between. Germline V gene lookup returns CDR1 SNHLY and CDR2 FYNNEI. The CDR3 has 14 amino acids. DNA of the CDR3: TGTGCCAGCAGGAACAGGGTAGTGGAAGAGACCCAGTACTTC. Translated, it gives CASRNRVVEETQYF. Full variable domain (rest looked up from reference TRBV2 and TRBJ2-5): EPEVTQTPSHQVTQMGQEVILRCVPISNHLYFYWYRQILGQKVEFLVSFYNNEISEKSEIFDDQFSVERPDGSNFTLKIRSTKLEDSAMYFCASRNRVVEETQYFGPGTRLLVL.

This clone has only one observation. V gene TRBV11-3 combines with J gene TRBJ2-2; D possibly uses TRBD1 or TRBD2 (5 bases each). The germline CDR1 and CDR2 sequences are SGHNT and YENEEA. This CDR3 has 14 residues. With 5 bases removed from V and 7 bases from J, the gap between germline ends came to 14 bases. The CDR3 loop is CASSPRGPFGELFF. The CDR3 DNA reads as TGTGCCAGCAGCCCCCGGGGACCGTTCGGGGAGCTGTTTTTT.

Only a few counts were recorded for this clone. This chain joins TRBV6-5 and TRBJ2-7; 7 bases match TRBD2. This CDR3 contains 12 residues. In germline, CDR1 is MNHEY, CDR2 SVGAGI. V shed 6 bases and J 4 bases; nucleotides not matched to a gene: 3. This CDR3 reads CASSKGGYEQYF. CDR3 DNA: TGTGCCAGCAGCAAGGGAGGGTACGAGCAGTACTTC.

This chain connects TRBV9 to TRBJ1-1; no clear D gene. CDR1 is SGDLS and CDR2 is YYNGEE in the germline V gene. This CDR3 is built from 15 residues. V dropped 0 bases and J dropped 0 bases, with 9 bases sitting between them. The CDR3 region is CASSVDNSMNTEAFF. The CDR3 nucleotides are TGTGCCAGCAGCGTAGACAACAGCATGAACACTGAAGCTTTCTTT.

In this sample, this clone turned up a few times. The CDR3 region is CASSLTGTADNSPLHF. The CDR3 DNA sequence: TGCGCCAGCAGCTTGACTGGGACAGCAGATAATTCACCCCTCCACTTT. This chain links TRBV5-1 with TRBJ1-6; 7 bases fit TRBD1. From germline, CDR1 is SGHRS and CDR2 YFSETQ. The junction had 6 bases not matched to a gene; V was cut back by 1 base and J by 5 bases. The CDR3 covers 16 residues. Supplemented by reference TRBV5-1 and TRBJ1-6, the full variable domain reads KAGVTQTPRYLIKTRGQQVTLSCSPISGHRSVSWYQQTPGQGLQFLFEYFSETQRNKGNFPGRFSGRQFSNSRSEMNVSTLELGDSALYLCASSLTGTADNSPLHFGNGTRLTVT.

The chain is built from TRBV5-6 and TRBJ1-1; 8 nucleotides agree with TRBD1. Per the germline V gene, CDR1 is SGHDT and CDR2 is YYEEEE. CDR3 length: 16 amino acids. The trim removed 0 bases at V and 8 bases at J, leaving 12 bases unmatched. Here the CDR3 reads CASSLGFIGQGGEAFF. The CDR3 region has the DNA TGTGCCAGCAGCTTGGGTTTCATCGGACAGGGTGGCGAAGCTTTCTTT.

J is TRBJ2-3 and V is TRBV18, with 9 bases matching TRBD1. The CDR3 has 15 residues. The V gene end was trimmed by 3 bases and the J gene end by 2 bases; junction bases not matched to a gene: 3. Germline V CDR1 and CDR2: KGHSH, LQKENI. The CDR3 loop reads CASSPGTGYTDTQYF. CDR3 nucleotide sequence: TGTGCCAGCTCACCCGGGACAGGGTACACAGATACGCAGTATTTT.

This clone occurred a few times. This sequence joins TRBV6-6 and TRBJ1-6, with D perhaps TRBD1 (5 bases). The germline gives CDR1 MNHNY, CDR2 SVGAGI (reference sequence). The V gene lost 0 bases and the J gene lost 7 bases, with 10 bases spanning the gap. This CDR3 spans 15 amino acids. CDR3 DNA sequence: TGTGCCAGCAGTTACTCGAGGGACGGGAATTCACCCCTCCACTTT. It translates to CASSYSRDGNSPLHF.

For the CDR3, the DNA is TGTGCCAGTAGTATAAACAAACAGCCCCAGCATTTT. This sequence encodes CASSINKQPQHF. This chain uses TRBV19 with TRBJ1-5, with no clear D. The CDR3 is 12 residues long. Trimming left V 2 bases short and J 7 bases short, with 6 bases between. Germline V gene data show CDR1 as LNHDA and CDR2 as SQIVND (reference sequence).

This chain uses TRBV5-4 with TRBJ1-2, with 10 nucleotides matching TRBD1. V dropped 4 bases and J dropped 4; count of bases not matched to a gene: 19. The CDR3 loop spans 19 amino acids. CDR1 and CDR2 (germline): SGHNT, YYREEE (reference sequence). The CDR3 loop reads CASSPTPGQGTLTSYGYTF. The CDR3, as DNA: TGTGCCAGCAGCCCTACCCCGGGACAGGGGACTTTGACTAGCTATGGCTACACCTTC.

The chain recombines TRBV4-1 with TRBJ1-2; 7 bases map to TRBD1. The CDR3 is made up of 13 amino acids. With V trimmed by 3 bases and J by 8 bases, 6 bases remained unmatched. Germline CDR1 is MGHRA and CDR2 is YSYEKL. CDR3 residues: CASSQGAGGGYTF. In DNA, the CDR3 is TGCGCCAGCAGCCAGGGGGCAGGGGGAGGCTACACCTTC.

This clone has only one observation. The J gene is TRBJ1-6, the V gene TRBV5-4; 7 bases match TRBD1. Germline-derived CDR1 and CDR2 are SGHNT and YYREEE (reference sequence). Trimming removed 2 bases from V and 11 bases from J; junction bases left unmatched: 7. CDR3 length equals 14 residues. The CDR3 reads CASSFGTEGTPLHF. CDR3 nucleotides: TGTGCCAGCAGCTTTGGGACAGAGGGGACACCCCTCCACTTT.

This sequence joins TRBV11-2 and TRBJ1-1; 11 nucleotides match TRBD1. Trimming at V came to 5 bases and at J to 4 bases, leaving 12 bases not matched to a gene. This CDR3 is 17 amino acids long. CDR1 and CDR2 (germline): SGHAT, FQNNGV. Here the CDR3 reads CASSVGVWGQGVTEAFF. Written as DNA, the CDR3 is TGTGCCAGCAGCGTAGGGGTTTGGGGACAGGGGGTCACTGAAGCTTTCTTT. Filled out from reference TRBV11-2 and TRBJ1-1, the complete variable domain reads EAGVAQSPRYKIIEKRQSVAFWCNPISGHATLYWYQQILGQGPKLLIQFQNNGVVDDSQLPKDRFSAERLKGVDSTLKIQPAKLEDSAVYLCASSVGVWGQGVTEAFFGQGTRLTVV.

The chain recombines TRBV5-4 with TRBJ2-5, with 10 bases aligning to TRBD2. Germline values: CDR1 SGHNT, CDR2 YYREEE (reference sequence). V dropped 2 bases and J dropped 5; count of bases not matched to a gene: 3. The CDR3 is made up of 14 amino acids. In DNA, the CDR3 is TGTGCCAGCAGCTTTACTAGCGGGGTCGAGACCCAGTACTTC. Translated: CASSFTSGVETQYF. Using reference TRBV5-4 and TRBJ2-5 for the parts outside the CDR3, the full variable domain is ETGVTQSPTHLIKTRGQQVTLRCSSQSGHNTVSWYQQALGQGPQFIFQYYREEENGRGNFPPRFSGLQFPNYSSELNVNALELDDSALYLCASSFTSGVETQYFGPGTRLLVL.

The chain combines TRBV4-1 with TRBJ2-2, with 8 bases that match TRBD1. Germline V CDR1 and CDR2: MGHRA, YSYEKL. Trimming cost V 3 bases and J 6 bases; bases outside gene matches: 12. The CDR3 is 17 residues long. This chain's CDR3 is CASSQGGRQGKSGELFF. The CDR3 bases are TGCGCCAGCAGCCAGGGTGGAAGACAGGGGAAATCCGGGGAGCTGTTTTTT.

The CDR3 DNA follows: TGTGCCAGTAGCCGATCGCTTGGGACAGGCGAAAAACTGTTTTTT. Translation: CASSRSLGTGEKLFF. V usage is TRBV19 and J usage is TRBJ1-4; 8 bases match TRBD1. Germline V CDR1 and CDR2: LNHDA, SQIVND (reference sequence). The V gene end was trimmed by 6 bases and the J gene end by 8 bases; junction bases not matched to a gene: 11. The CDR3 covers 15 residues.

V is TRBV7-9 and J is TRBJ1-5, with unresolved D. Germline CDR1 and CDR2: SEHNR and FQNEAQ (reference sequence). The CDR3 extends over 12 amino acids. V was cut by 5 bases and J by 4 bases, with 6 bases left in between. CDR3: CASSPPNQPQHF. As DNA, the CDR3 is TGTGCCAGCAGCCCTCCTAATCAGCCCCAGCATTTT.

CDR3 sequence: CASSRTGTGEDYGYTF. The CDR3 region has the DNA TGTGCCAGCAGTCGAACTGGGACAGGGGAAGACTATGGCTACACCTTC. The V gene is TRBV4-2, the J gene TRBJ1-2; 10 bases fit TRBD1. CDR1 is LGHNA and CDR2 is YNFKEQ in the germline V gene. J was trimmed by 3 bases and V by 6 bases; bases with no gene match: 10. CDR3 length: 16 amino acids.

V and J are TRBV19 and TRBJ1-5; D is undetermined. Trimming pared 3 bases from V and 2 bases from J, leaving 11 bases between. CDR3 size: 15 residues. Germline V gene sequence: CDR1 LNHDA, CDR2 SQIVND (reference sequence). Written as DNA, the CDR3 is TGTGCCAGTAGTATTTCAGGTTGGGGCAATCAGCCCCAGCATTTT. The encoded protein is CASSISGWGNQPQHF.

In regard to this clone: The same CDR3 also results from other DNA sequences found in this sample. The rearrangement links TRBV9 to TRBJ2-1, with D perhaps TRBD2 (6 bases). Germline CDR1 reads SGDLS; CDR2 reads YYNGEE. This CDR3 has 15 amino acids. V was trimmed by 0 bases and J by 4 bases, leaving 11 bases between them. CDR3 DNA: TGTGCCAGCAGCGTAGGTGGGGGGTCTTACAATGAGCAGTTCTTC. This gives the protein CASSVGGGSYNEQFF.

CDR3 residues: CASSPQGAGNTIYF. Written as DNA, the CDR3 is TGTGCCAGCTCACCACAGGGCGCTGGAAACACCATATATTTT. This sequence joins TRBV18 and TRBJ1-3; no clear D gene. CDR3 size: 14 residues. Trimming stripped 1 base from V and 2 bases from J, with 6 bases between. The V gene's germline CDR1 is KGHSH and CDR2 LQKENI.

The chain uses TRBV5-1 and TRBJ2-5, with a possible D match to TRBD1 (6 bases). The V and J ends lost 7 bases and 5 bases respectively, with 24 bases between them. The CDR3 runs 16 residues. Germline V lookup: CDR1 SGHRS, CDR2 YFSETQ. Here the CDR3 DNA reads TGCGCCAGCGGTGCCAGGGCAGGGGTTATCGGGGAGACCCAGTACTTC. This gives the protein CASGARAGVIGETQYF.

This chain joins TRBV6-5 and TRBJ1-2, with D perhaps TRBD1 (5 bases). V was cut by 2 bases and J by 0 bases, with 10 bases left in between. The CDR3 is 15 residues long. The germline gives CDR1 MNHEY, CDR2 SVGAGI. CDR3 nucleotides: TGTGCCAGCAGTTACCCCAGGGCGACTAACTATGGCTACACCTTC. It specifies CASSYPRATNYGYTF.

The chain has TRBV18 and TRBJ2-5, with 9 bases aligning to TRBD2. Germline CDR1 is KGHSH and CDR2 is LQKENI. V shed 0 bases, J shed 2 bases, and the junction held 1 base outside the gene matches. The CDR3 contains 15 residues. DNA for the CDR3: TGTGCCAGCTCACCACCCCTAGCGGGACAAGAGACCCAGTACTTC. It yields the protein CASSPPLAGQETQYF.

The rearrangement joins TRBV30 to TRBJ1-2; D remains ambiguous. The CDR3 has 11 amino acids. The germline V and J ends were trimmed by 5 bases and 8 bases, with 12 bases remaining between them. In germline, CDR1 is GTSNPN, CDR2 SVGIG (reference sequence). The CDR3 nucleotides read TGTGCCTGGTCCGGTCCCCGCGGCTACACCTTC. It codes for CAWSGPRGYTF.